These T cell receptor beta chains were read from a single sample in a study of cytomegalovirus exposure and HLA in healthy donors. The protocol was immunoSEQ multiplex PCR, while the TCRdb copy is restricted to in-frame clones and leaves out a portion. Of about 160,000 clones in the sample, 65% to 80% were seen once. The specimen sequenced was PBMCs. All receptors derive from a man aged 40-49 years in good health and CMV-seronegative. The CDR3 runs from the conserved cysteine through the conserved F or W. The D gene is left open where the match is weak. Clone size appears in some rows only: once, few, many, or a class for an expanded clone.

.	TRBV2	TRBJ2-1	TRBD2	CASSANLGWLAGNNEQFF	TGTGCCAGCAGCGCTAACCTCGGGTGGCTAGCGGGGAACAATGAGCAGTTCTTC
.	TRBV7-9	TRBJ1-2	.	CSSSLSPGGYTF	TGTTCCAGCAGCTTATCTCCGGGGGGCTACACCTTC
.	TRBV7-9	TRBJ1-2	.	CASTSFSNGYTF	TGTGCCAGCACGAGTTTCTCGAATGGCTACACCTTC
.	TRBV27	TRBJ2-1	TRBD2	CASSTLAGSSYNEQFF	TGTGCCAGCAGTACTCTAGCGGGAAGCTCCTACAATGAGCAGTTCTTC
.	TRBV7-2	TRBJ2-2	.	CASSSRLGVAGELFF	TGTGCCAGCAGCTCTCGACTAGGGGTCGCCGGGGAGCTGTTTTTT
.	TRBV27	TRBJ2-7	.	CASSPRTILNEQYF	TGTGCCAGCAGTCCCCGGACAATTCTCAACGAGCAGTACTTC
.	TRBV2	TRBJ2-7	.	CASSAQGGYEQYF	TGTGCCAGCAGCGCTCAGGGTGGGTACGAGCAGTACTTC
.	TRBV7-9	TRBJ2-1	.	CSSSPRDEGTSSYNEQFF	TGTTCCAGCAGCCCTAGGGATGAGGGTACAAGCTCCTACAATGAGCAGTTCTTC
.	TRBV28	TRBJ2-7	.	CASPPGGGPHEQYF	TGTGCCAGCCCCCCAGGTGGAGGCCCCCACGAGCAGTACTTC
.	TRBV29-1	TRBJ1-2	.	CSVDSGINSYDGYTF	TGCAGCGTTGATTCAGGGATAAATAGTTATGATGGCTACACCTTC
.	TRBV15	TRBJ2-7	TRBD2	CATKSGGSYEQYF	TGTGCCACCAAAAGTGGCGGGAGCTACGAGCAGTACTTC
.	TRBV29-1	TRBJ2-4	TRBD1	CSVLGQGRHIQYF	TGCAGCGTCTTGGGACAGGGGAGGCACATTCAGTACTTC
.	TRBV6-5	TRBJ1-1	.	CATFQQRDTEAFF	TGTGCCACCTTTCAACAACGGGACACTGAAGCTTTCTTT
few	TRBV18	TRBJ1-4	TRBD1	CASSPGGREKLFF	TGTGCCAGCTCCCCAGGGGGCCGTGAAAAACTGTTTTTT
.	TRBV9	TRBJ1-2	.	CASSLSRRSNYGYTF	TGTGCCAGCAGCCTAAGCAGGCGCTCTAACTATGGCTACACCTTC
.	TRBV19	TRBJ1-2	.	CASSYGNDYGYTF	TGTGCCAGTAGTTACGGGAATGACTATGGCTACACCTTC
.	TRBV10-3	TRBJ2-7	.	CAISESFRVGGYEQYF	TGTGCCATCAGTGAGTCGTTTCGTGTAGGGGGTTACGAGCAGTACTTC
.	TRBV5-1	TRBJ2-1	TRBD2	CASRAGTSGGNEQFF	TGCGCCAGCAGAGCCGGGACTAGCGGGGGCAATGAGCAGTTCTTC
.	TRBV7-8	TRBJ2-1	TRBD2	CASSLNTQKGLAGHSSYNEQFF	TGTGCCAGCAGCTTGAACACCCAGAAGGGACTAGCGGGGCATAGCTCCTACAATGAGCAGTTCTTC
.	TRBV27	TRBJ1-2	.	CASSPKAGGDRGYGYTF	TGTGCCAGCAGCCCGAAGGCGGGGGGCGACCGAGGCTATGGCTACACCTTC
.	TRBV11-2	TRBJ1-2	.	CASSTGNYGYTF	TGTGCCAGCAGCACAGGGAACTATGGCTACACCTTC
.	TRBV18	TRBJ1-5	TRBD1	CASSPGTGGQPQHF	TGTGCCAGCTCACCCGGGACAGGGGGCCAGCCCCAGCATTTT
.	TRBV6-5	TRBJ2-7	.	CASSQRRPYEQYF	TGTGCCAGCAGCCAACGGAGGCCCTACGAGCAGTACTTC
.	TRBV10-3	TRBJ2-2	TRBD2	CAIGLAGRDGGELFF	TGTGCCATCGGGCTAGCGGGAAGAGATGGCGGGGAGCTGTTTTTT
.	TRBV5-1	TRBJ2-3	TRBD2	CASSLAGGSTDTQYF	TGCGCCAGCAGCTTGGCGGGAGGAAGCACAGATACGCAGTATTTT